This TCR beta chain was sequenced in a study of blood T cell repertoires in COVID-19 (dated by TCRdb to the early 2020s). For the wider study: Samples from collaborators originated in the United States, Italy and Spain and spanned both the acute and convalescent phases of COVID-19. The material from the prospective study consisted of cDNA or gDNA derived from T cells, B-cell-depleted T cells, or PBMCs. The dataset comprised deeply sampled blood TCRbeta repertoires from subjects exposed to, actively infected with, or recovered from COVID-19. The repertoires were released in a freely available public database intended as a resource for research on the immune response to SARS-CoV-2. Samples were obtained from the ongoing ImmuneRACE study (first 160 participants) and from approximately 1,200 subjects provided by 6 global collaborators. A de-identified subject ID, COVID-19 status, age in years and sex were almost always included in the sample metadata. Where available, HLA class I and class II types were taken from metadata supplied by the sample provider and were not determined by assay-based typing. Overall study results and their limits: The amount of clinical and demographic metadata varied by source and participant and was provided uncurated.

TCRbeta CDR3 regions were amplified from genomic DNA by means of the immunoSEQ Assay, a bias-controlled multiplex PCR. The study's own analysis went as follows. The number of nucleated cells in each sample was estimated by amplification of reference gene primers within the assay. To quantify the absolute abundance of each unique TCRbeta CDR3 rearrangement, sequence reads were collapsed and filtered. Productive Simpson clonality was computed per sample as the square root of Simpson's diversity index over productive rearrangements. Held by TCRdb, this immuneACCESS table contains in-frame sequences only and omits some clones. Under half of the omission traces to an unresolved V gene where checked; the cause of the rest is unknown. The V and J calls and clone size were taken over from that table, and D and trimming were inferred from the DNA. Counted in this sample were 68,000 or so clones; 65% to 85% of them appeared once. The ten top clones hold 9.8% of the sample.

The collaborating institutions used their own protocols to collect whole blood in K2EDTA tubes. For TCRbeta analysis, collaborator samples were shipped as frozen whole blood, as isolated PBMCs, or as DNA extracted from either sample type. Clipping removes 7 bases from V and 2 bases from J, with 2 as the unmatched junction base count. The CDR3 spans 12 residues, from the cysteine through the phenylalanine. Only the CDR3 portion is preserved as DNA: 36 bases, with reading frame beginning at the first base. CDR1 is given as MDHEN and CDR2 as SYDVKM, both from the germline V gene. Details on this clone: Its antigen is not yet known. No much larger clone is present one base from it, and per-base qualities are unavailable.

Sequencing was carried out using peripheral blood. This sequence uses TRBV28 and TRBJ2-7; the junction holds 7 bases that match TRBD1. The TCR comes from a woman aged 50 to 60 with acute or convalescent COVID-19. The sequenced DNA is TGTGCCAGCAAGAGGGGGCCCTACGAGCAGTACTTC. It is translated as CASKRGPYEQYF.